Reported below is one TCR beta chain. This specimen comes from a study of blood T cell repertoires in COVID-19. Clones were sequenced by immunoSEQ multiplex PCR, and TCRdb holds only the in-frame ones, with some missing. The data hold approximately 210,000 clones, with roughly 80% observed a single time. Per germline, CDR1 KGHSH and CDR2 LQKENI. The CDR3 totals 11 residues. V dropped 4 bases and J dropped 4 bases, with 4 bases sitting between them. The chain carries TRBV18 and TRBJ1-1, with D hard to call. Sequences were obtained from peripheral blood. This receptor was identified in a human donor in a cohort sampled during active COVID-19. The CDR3 DNA follows: TGTGCCAGCTCACGCAGCACTGAAGCTTTCTTT. It translates to CASSRSTEAFF.